Presented here are 8 T cell receptor beta chains from one specimen sequenced in a study of regulatory T cells in long-lasting Graves disease. Assembly of TCR beta libraries relied on iRepertoire HTBI primers together with Arm-PCR of CDR3 regions. TCRdb independently ran MiXCR on the multiplex PCR reads; one entry per CDR3 protein. This table has approximately 350,000 distinct CDR3 sequences, roughly 24% appearing once. Time point denoted: persistent/refractory GD, antithyroid drugs over 5 years with positive TRAb. There was RNA extracted from PBMCs, and the TCR library was made from it. The sequencing used peripheral blood mononuclear cells (PBMCs), collected when the disease was refractory, from a patient treated with antithyroid drugs. The source is a middle-aged woman with Graves disease.

Note on this clonotype: A read error may account for a junction end that differs from germline. The chain links TRBV7-2 to TRBJ2-7; 9 bases agree with TRBD1. Germline lookup yields CDR1 SGHTA and CDR2 FQGNSA. This CDR3 region has 15 residues. Here the CDR3 reads CAGSSRDRAAFEQYF. For the CDR3, the DNA is TGTGCCGGCAGCAGCCGGGACAGGGCGGCGTTCGAGCAGTACTTC.

This clonotype came up once. This may stem from a read error, because a much larger clone lies one nucleotide away. This rearrangement joins TRBV28 to TRBJ2-2, with D maybe TRBD2 (5 bases). CDR3 size: 11 residues. CDR1 is MDHEN and CDR2 is SYDVKM in the germline V gene. Written as DNA, the CDR3 is TGTGCCACCGAGAACACCGGGGAGCTGCTTTTT. Its translation is CATENTGELLF. Drawing the rest from reference TRBV28 and TRBJ2-2, the complete variable domain is DVKVTQSSRYLVKRTGEKVFLECVQDMDHENMFWYRQDPGLGLRLIYFSYDVKMKEKGDIPEGYSVSREKKERFSLILESASTNQTSMYLCATENTGELLFGEGSRLTVL.

The CDR3 region has the DNA TGTGCCATCAGTGTCGAGGGTAATTCACCCCTCCACTTT. Encoded protein: CAISVEGNSPLHF. This chain connects TRBV10-3 to TRBJ1-6; the D is unclear. The V end was cut by 4 bases, the J end by 6 bases, with 7 bases between. Germline-derived CDR1 and CDR2 are ENHRY and SYGVKD. This CDR3 contains 13 residues.

This clonotype was detected many times. The V call is TRBV2, the J call TRBJ2-7, with 9 nucleotides matching TRBD1. The CDR3 is 13 residues long. Germline loops: CDR1 SNHLY, CDR2 FYNNEI. Trimming cost V 6 bases and J 7 bases; bases outside gene matches: 7. The CDR3 protein is CASRVDRGDEQYF. The CDR3 region has the DNA TGTGCCAGCAGAGTGGACAGGGGTGATGAGCAGTACTTC. The whole variable domain, remainder taken from reference TRBV2 and TRBJ2-7, is EPEVTQTPSHQVTQMGQEVILRCVPISNHLYFYWYRQILGQKVEFLVSFYNNEISEKSEIFDDQFSVERPDGSNFTLKIRSTKLEDSAMYFCASRVDRGDEQYFGPGTRLTVT.

This clonotype showed up many times. The V gene is TRBV28, the J gene TRBJ1-1; 8 bases are shared with TRBD1. The length of the CDR3 is 13 residues. CDR1 MDHEN and CDR2 SYDVKM come from the germline V gene. J lost 7 bases, V lost 6 bases, and 7 bases had no gene match. CDR3 in amino acids: CASRGRGRIEAFF. The CDR3, as DNA: TGTGCCAGCAGGGGCAGGGGGCGAATTGAAGCTTTCTTT.

This clonotype showed up just a few times. The chain employs TRBV5-1 and TRBJ2-7, with unresolved D. This CDR3 has 14 residues. Germline V lookup: CDR1 SGHRS, CDR2 YFSETQ. The V gene lost 2 bases and the J gene lost 0 bases, with 9 bases spanning the gap. CDR3 protein: CASSFGVNSYEQYF. DNA for the CDR3: TGCGCCAGCAGCTTTGGAGTCAACTCCTACGAGCAGTACTTC.

In this sample, this clonotype turned up a few times. The chain carries TRBV5-6 and TRBJ2-5; TRBD2 agrees at 11 bases. The CDR3 loop spans 15 amino acids. Germline CDR1 and CDR2: SGHDT and YYEEEE. Trimming took 0 bases from V and 5 from J; bases not matched to a gene: 3. CDR3 nucleotide sequence: TGTGCCAGCAGCTTGGTAGCGGGAGGGAGGGAGACCCAGTACTTC. It translates to CASSLVAGGRETQYF.

V and J are TRBV28 and TRBJ2-3; the D gene could be TRBD1 or TRBD2 (6 bases each). The CDR3 has 15 amino acids. Trimming removed 7 bases at V and 2 bases at J, with 16 bases between. The germline CDR1 and CDR2 sequences are MDHEN and SYDVKM. The CDR3 protein is CASIGGTLITDTQYF. The CDR3 DNA reads TGTGCCAGCATAGGGGGGACGTTGATCACAGATACGCAGTATTTT.